This T cell receptor (beta chain) was obtained from a study of blood T cell repertoires in COVID-19. In the study overall: COVID-19 samples collected from the United States, Italy and Spain covered acute and convalescent phases. From T cells, B-cell-depleted T cells, or PBMCs came the material, which was cDNA or gDNA.

Source study methods: Amplified reference gene primers provided the basis for estimating nucleated cell counts. Data came from immunoSEQ multiplex PCR; TCRdb stores just in-frame clones and leaves some out. V, J and clone size are those of that table, while D and trimming were read from the DNA. The sample holds 200,000 to 250,000 clones; more than 75% are singletons and the top ten take roughly 2.8%. Sequenced sample: peripheral blood. This clonotype was sampled from a man aged 50 to 60 who had recovered from COVID-19.

The CDR3 nucleotides are TGTGCCAGCAACCGTTCCGGGACAGGGGCCCTACAGGGCTACACCTTC. Protein product: CASNRSGTGALQGYTF. The chain employs TRBV27 and TRBJ1-2, with TRBD1 identical over 10 bases. Germline V lookup: CDR1 MNHEY, CDR2 SMNVEV (reference sequence). This CDR3 region has 16 residues. The ends lost 7 bases at V and 8 bases at J; junction bases unmatched: 16.